A selection of T cell receptor beta chains follows, all from one sample in a study of blood T cells in healthy people across ages. From the 5' RACE reads, TCRdb called clonotypes with MiXCR, one entry per CDR3 protein. The sample yields under 800,000 distinct CDR3 sequences, 21% seen once. Material: blood. Receptor source: a man in his 70s in good health. CDR3s include the opening cysteine and the closing phenylalanine or tryptophan. The D gene is left open where the match is weak. Only some rows state a clone size, as once, few, many or a class for expanded clones.

TRBJ2-1	-	TRBV20-1	-	TGCAGTGGGAGAGGGCAGTACAATGAGCAGTTCTTC	CSGRGQYNEQFF
TRBJ2-2	-	TRBV12-3/TRBV12-4	-	TGTGCCAGCACCTCAGGGTTGAGCCCCGGGGAGCTGTTTTTT	CASTSGLSPGELFF
TRBJ2-2	few	TRBV20-1	TRBD2	TGCAGTGCTAAAATCGCTAGCGGGATAAACACCGGGGAGCTGTTTTTT	CSAKIASGINTGELFF
TRBJ1-2	-	TRBV12-5	-	TGTGCTAGTGGTTTGGACTCGGGGATTGTCTATGGCTACACCTTC	CASGLDSGIVYGYTF
TRBJ2-7	few	TRBV7-9	-	TGTGCCAGCAGCTTGGGGAACAGACCCTACGAGCAGTACTTC	CASSLGNRPYEQYF
TRBJ2-1	many	TRBV10-3	TRBD2	TGTGCCATCAGTTTAAGCGGGGATGAGCAGTTCTTC	CAISLSGDEQFF
TRBJ2-3	-	TRBV14	-	TGTGCCAGCAGCCAAAGAGGGGTATCCCCCGATACGCAGTATTTT	CASSQRGVSPDTQYF
TRBJ1-5	few	TRBV6-2/TRBV6-3	-	TGTGCCAGCAGTTATGTCTCAGGGCGTAAGAGTGGGAGCAATCAGCCCCAGCATTTT	CASSYVSGRKSGSNQPQHF
TRBJ2-2	few	TRBV2	TRBD1	TGTGCCAGCAGACCGGGACAGGGGTCCTTAGTGACCGGGGAGCTGTTTTTT	CASRPGQGSLVTGELFF
TRBJ2-6	-	TRBV6-6	-	TGTGCCACCCAGGGGACTTCTTACTCTGGGGCCAACGTCCTGACTTTC	CATQGTSYSGANVLTF
TRBJ2-3	-	TRBV10-3	TRBD2	TGTGCCATCAGTGAGTCTGGGACTAGCGGGACTGATACGCAGTATTTT	CAISESGTSGTDTQYF
TRBJ2-1	-	TRBV7-8	TRBD1	TGTGCCAGCAAATCGGACAGGGTGAGGTCCTACAATGAGCAGTTCTTC	CASKSDRVRSYNEQFF
TRBJ2-1	many	TRBV24-1	-	TGTGCCACCAGTGAGCCCCTCGGCAATGAGCAGTTCTTC	CATSEPLGNEQFF
TRBJ1-4	few	TRBV7-9	TRBD1	TGTGCCAGCAGCCCGGGACAGGGAGACGAAAAACTGTTTTTT	CASSPGQGDEKLFF
TRBJ2-1	few	TRBV19	-	TGTGCCAGTAGTATTTGGGGGACTGAGCAGTTCTTC	CASSIWGTEQFF
TRBJ2-3	few	TRBV20-1	-	TGCAGTGCTATTTCTGGTGGCGGGAAGGGCGATACGCAGTATTTT	CSAISGGGKGDTQYF
TRBJ1-6	-	TRBV12-3/TRBV12-4	-	TGTGCCAGCAGTCTTGGGGCCTCCTATAATTCACCCCTCCACTTT	CASSLGASYNSPLHF
TRBJ2-5	-	TRBV15	-	TGTGCCACCAGCAGAGATCTTACAGGGAGGAACTTC	CATSRDLTGRNF
TRBJ2-5	many	TRBV10-3	-	TGTGCCGCAAGGAAGGGAGACGGTCAAGAGACCCAGTACTTC	CAARKGDGQETQYF
TRBJ1-2	-	TRBV28	-	TGTGCCAGCAGTTCACGGCTCTATGGCTACACCTTC	CASSSRLYGYTF